Listed below are T cell receptor beta chains from one sample, sequenced in a study of cytomegalovirus exposure and HLA in healthy donors. Generated by immunoSEQ multiplex PCR, the TCRdb table keeps only in-frame clones and is missing some. This sample yields roughly 130,000 clones, of which approximately 89% are seen a single time; 3% to 4% belongs to the top ten. Sequencing was done on a sample of PBMCs. Receptors were obtained from a man aged 25-40 years in good health and CMV-seronegative. CDR3s leave out the opening cysteine and the closing phenylalanine or tryptophan. Clone sizes are given selectively: once, few, many, or a class where the clone is expanded.

11	-	TRBV5-6	TRBJ1-2	ASSLWQDYGYT
14	-	TRBV4-1	TRBJ1-1	ASSQPKQGGDTEAF
9	-	TRBV13	TRBJ2-1	ASSLWHEQF
12	-	TRBV7-9	TRBJ1-2	ASSLETGVVSYT
14	-	TRBV13	TRBJ2-3	ASSCRDRGSADTQY
9	once	TRBV6-1	TRBJ2-7	ASTQGQLQY
13	-	TRBV28	TRBJ1-1	ASSTGGRRNTEAF
13	once	TRBV4-3	TRBJ1-5	ASSQARVSNQPQH
12	once	TRBV7-6	TRBJ1-1	ASSLAGGTSEAF
14	-	TRBV7-2	TRBJ2-1	ASSLVISGRNNEQF
13	once	TRBV7-9	TRBJ1-4	ASSPGTLGDEKLF
13	-	TRBV6-6	TRBJ1-4	ASSYGTATNEKLF
12	-	TRBV19	TRBJ2-2	ASRDRGYTGELF
14	-	TRBV5-4	TRBJ2-3	ASSLGQGASTDTQY
11	-	TRBV14	TRBJ2-2	ASSPLDTGELF
14	-	TRBV10-3	TRBJ1-4	AISESGQTTNEKLF
11	-	TRBV6-5	TRBJ1-1	ASSYGHISEAF
14	-	TRBV2	TRBJ1-2	ASSDQTGPGHKGYT
12	-	TRBV5-5	TRBJ1-2	ASSPPGTGYGYT
13	-	TRBV27	TRBJ2-7	ASSLYGTGTYEQY
13	-	TRBV2	TRBJ2-7	ASMGRTGVSYEQY
15	-	TRBV6-4	TRBJ2-3	ASSERGLAGGTDTQY
11	-	TRBV5-6	TRBJ2-7	ASSLGPGGEQY
12	-	TRBV7-2	TRBJ2-7	ASSSYGVNYEQY
13	-	TRBV6-5	TRBJ1-2	ASSYSRDPNYGYT
15	-	TRBV19	TRBJ1-2	ASSITRLTFENYGYT